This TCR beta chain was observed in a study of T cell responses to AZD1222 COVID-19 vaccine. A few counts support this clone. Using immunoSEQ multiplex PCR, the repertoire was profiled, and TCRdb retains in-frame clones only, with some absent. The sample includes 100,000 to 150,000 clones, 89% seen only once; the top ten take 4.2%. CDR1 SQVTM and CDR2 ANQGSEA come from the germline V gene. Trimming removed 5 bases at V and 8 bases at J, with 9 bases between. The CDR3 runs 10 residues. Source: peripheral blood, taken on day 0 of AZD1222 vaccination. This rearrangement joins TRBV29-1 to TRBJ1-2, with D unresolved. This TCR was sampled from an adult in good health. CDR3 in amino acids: CSVWRVGYTF. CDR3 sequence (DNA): TGCAGCGTTTGGCGGGTGGGCTACACCTTC. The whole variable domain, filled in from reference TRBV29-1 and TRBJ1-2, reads SAVISQKPSRDICQRGTSLTIQCQVDSQVTMMFWYRQQPGQSLTLIATANQGSEATYESGFVIDKFPISRPNLTFSTLTVSNMSPEDSSIYLCSVWRVGYTFGSGTRLTVV.